A single sample is the source of the 26 T cell receptor beta chains below, sequenced in a study of human T cells and chemical hapten exposure. Described time point: patch test 2, 6 weeks after DPC sensitization. Treatment defined: therapeutic diphenylcyclopropenone sensitization with weekly scalp DPC. Total RNA was isolated from whole blood that had not been fractionated. TCRdb re-called the RACE reads with MiXCR, one entry per CDR3 protein. This table holds about 42,000 distinct CDR3 sequences, 9.5% to 10% found once. Sequences were derived from whole blood, sampled in connection with sensitization to the hapten diphenylcyclopropenone (DPC). The receptors were sampled from a woman in her thirties with alopecia areata. Some clones in this sample may be carry-over from other donors' samples.

The sample holds a few counts of this clonotype. This chain connects TRBV11-2 to TRBJ1-1; no clear D gene. Germline V gene data show CDR1 as SGHAT and CDR2 as FQNNGV. Trimming stripped 0 bases from V and 7 bases from J, with 6 bases between. The CDR3 loop spans 12 amino acids. CDR3 amino acids: CASSLEVGEAFF. The CDR3 nucleotides are TGTGCCAGCAGCTTAGAGGTTGGTGAAGCTTTCTTT. Together with reference TRBV11-2 and TRBJ1-1, the CDR3 gives the full variable domain: EAGVAQSPRYKIIEKRQSVAFWCNPISGHATLYWYQQILGQGPKLLIQFQNNGVVDDSQLPKDRFSAERLKGVDSTLKIQPAKLEDSAVYLCASSLEVGEAFFGQGTRLTVV.

This clonotype came up many times. The V gene is TRBV20-1, the J gene TRBJ1-2, with 7 bases matching TRBD1. V trimming: 4 bases; J trimming: 6 bases; junction bases outside the gene matches: 14. The CDR3 has 15 amino acids. Germline V lookup: CDR1 DFQATT, CDR2 SNEGSKA (reference sequence). The CDR3 is CSAIPQGSPRDGYTF. DNA of the CDR3: TGCAGTGCTATACCACAGGGGTCCCCTAGGGATGGCTACACCTTC.

CDR3 residues: CASSLGGGTYEQYF. Here the CDR3 DNA reads TGTGCCAGCAGCTTAGGGGGGGGAACCTACGAGCAGTACTTC. This chain links TRBV7-6 with TRBJ2-7; 7 nucleotides align to TRBD2. The V segment lost 1 base and the J segment 2 bases; nucleotides outside the gene matches: 2. This CDR3 region has 14 residues. In germline, CDR1 is SGHVS, CDR2 FNYEAQ.

This chain uses TRBV7-9 with TRBJ1-1; unclear D gene. The germline CDR1 and CDR2 sequences are SEHNR and FQNEAQ (reference sequence). The CDR3 spans 14 residues. Trimming left V 1 base short and J 3 bases short, with 9 bases between. The chain's CDR3 is CASSLDWGYTEAFF. The CDR3 DNA reads TGTGCCAGCAGCTTAGACTGGGGATACACTGAAGCTTTCTTT.

The CDR3 nucleotides read TGTGCCAGCAGCCCACCGAGCGATACGCAGTATTTT. This sequence encodes CASSPPSDTQYF. The chain carries TRBV7-2 and TRBJ2-3; D is ambiguous. Trimming cost V 5 bases and J 6 bases, with 9 bases left between them. Germline-derived CDR1 and CDR2 are SGHTA and FQGNSA. The CDR3 extends over 12 amino acids.

V gene TRBV2 combines with J gene TRBJ1-5, with D unclear. Looked up from germline, CDR1 is SNHLY and CDR2 is FYNNEI. The CDR3 runs 14 residues. The ends were cut back, 3 bases at V and 2 bases at J, with 8 bases in the middle. Written as DNA, the CDR3 is TGTGCCAGCAGTGATTCTGGGGGCAATCAGCCCCAGCATTTT. It encodes CASSDSGGNQPQHF. The entire variable domain, with the rest obtained from reference TRBV2 and TRBJ1-5, is as follows: EPEVTQTPSHQVTQMGQEVILRCVPISNHLYFYWYRQILGQKVEFLVSFYNNEISEKSEIFDDQFSVERPDGSNFTLKIRSTKLEDSAMYFCASSDSGGNQPQHFGDGTRLSIL.

This clonotype was counted many times. The gene calls are TRBV20-1 and TRBJ1-5; D perhaps matches TRBD1 (5 bases). The germline V gene encodes CDR1 DFQATT and CDR2 SNEGSKA (reference sequence). CDR3 length: 16 amino acids. V lost 5 bases to trimming and J lost 0 bases, with 17 bases between them. CDR3 in DNA: TGCAGTGCTTCGGCCGGGGGGAGTTTTAGCAATCAGCCCCAGCATTTT. Its translation: CSASAGGSFSNQPQHF.

This clonotype was detected ten times or more. This chain joins TRBV7-8 and TRBJ2-7, with 12 bases that match TRBD2. The CDR3 runs to 18 residues. V lost 5 bases to trimming and J lost 1 base; unmatched junction nucleotides: 12. Germline lookup yields CDR1 SGHVS and CDR2 FQNEAQ. The CDR3 loop reads CASSPRSSGGAFSYEQYF. CDR3 DNA: TGTGCCAGCAGCCCCCGTTCTAGCGGGGGGGCCTTTTCCTACGAGCAGTACTTC.

This clonotype was seen a handful of times. The rearrangement joins TRBV2 to TRBJ2-1; 10 nucleotides agree with TRBD2. V lost 6 bases, J lost 8 bases, and 7 bases stayed unmatched. Germline loops: CDR1 SNHLY, CDR2 FYNNEI. This CDR3 comprises 14 residues. Here the CDR3 reads CASRPLAGYDEQFF. The CDR3 DNA reads as TGTGCCAGCAGGCCACTAGCGGGGTACGATGAGCAGTTCTTC.

The V and J genes are TRBV28 and TRBJ2-3; D is perhaps TRBD1 (5 bases). The CDR3 loop spans 13 amino acids. Germline values: CDR1 MDHEN, CDR2 SYDVKM. V gave up 7 bases and J gave up 4 bases, with 12 bases separating them. The CDR3, as DNA: TGTGCCAGCACGTCCAGGGCAGCAGATACGCAGTATTTT. Amino acid sequence: CASTSRAADTQYF.

V usage is TRBV6-5 and J usage is TRBJ2-1; TRBD1 agrees at 8 bases. CDR3 length: 15 amino acids. Germline CDR1 reads MNHEY; CDR2 reads SVGAGI. V was clipped by 6 bases and J by 0 bases; unmatched bases: 4. The CDR3 DNA sequence: TGTGCCAGCAGAGAAACAGGGGGCTCCTACAATGAGCAGTTCTTC. It encodes CASRETGGSYNEQFF.

This clonotype was counted ten times or more. The V and J genes are TRBV10-3 and TRBJ2-6, with D possibly being TRBD1 or TRBD2 (5 bases each). From germline, CDR1 is ENHRY and CDR2 SYGVKD. The germline V and J ends were trimmed by 8 bases and 1 base, with 12 bases remaining between them. The CDR3 spans 15 residues. The CDR3 coding sequence is TGTGCCATCCAGGGAGACTTTTCTGGGGCCAACGTCCTGACTTTC. Protein: CAIQGDFSGANVLTF.

A few counts support this clonotype. The chain recombines TRBV9 with TRBJ2-3, with 8 bases matching TRBD1. The germline V gene has CDR1 SGDLS and CDR2 YYNGEE. V was clipped by 3 bases and J by 5 bases; unmatched bases: 8. This CDR3 has 15 residues. The CDR3 reads CASSAYRGVGDTQYF. The CDR3 coding sequence is TGTGCCAGCAGCGCGTACAGGGGGGTAGGAGATACGCAGTATTTT. Variable domain in full (rest from reference TRBV9 and TRBJ2-3): DSGVTQTPKHLITATGQRVTLRCSPRSGDLSVYWYQQSLDQGLQFLIQYYNGEERAKGNILERFSAQQFPDLHSELNLSSLELGDSALYFCASSAYRGVGDTQYFGPGTRLTVL.

The chain is built from TRBV6-6 and TRBJ1-2; D is unresolved. Germline V lookup: CDR1 MNHNY, CDR2 SVGAGI (reference sequence). With 11 bases removed from V and 3 bases from J, the gap between germline ends came to 10 bases. There are 11 residues in the CDR3. The CDR3 spells CASSSDYGYTF. The CDR3 region has the DNA TGTGCCTCCAGCTCCGACTATGGCTACACCTTC.

CDR3 DNA: TGTGCCAGCAGTTTGCGCAGGACAGGCGCCAATTCACCCCTCCACTTT. It specifies CASSLRRTGANSPLHF. V gene TRBV28 combines with J gene TRBJ1-6; 7 nucleotides align to TRBD1. The ends lost 3 bases at V and 7 bases at J; junction bases unmatched: 9. The germline V gene has CDR1 MDHEN and CDR2 SYDVKM. This CDR3 comprises 16 residues.

The V gene is TRBV5-4, the J gene TRBJ2-2; 9 bases are a match to TRBD2. Unmatched junction bases numbered 3, after V lost 0 bases and J lost 0 bases. Germline V gives CDR1 SGHNT, CDR2 YYREEE (reference sequence). The CDR3 runs 17 residues. The CDR3 sequence is CASSLGLAGPNTGELFF. In DNA form, the CDR3 reads TGTGCCAGCAGCTTGGGGCTAGCGGGGCCGAACACCGGGGAGCTGTTTTTT.

This clonotype was found a few times. The V and J genes are TRBV20-1 and TRBJ2-1; 10 bases agree with TRBD2. Unmatched junction bases numbered 11, after V lost 6 bases and J lost 3 bases. Germline CDR1 reads DFQATT; CDR2 reads SNEGSKA (reference sequence). The CDR3 consists of 16 residues. The CDR3 DNA reads as TGCAGTGCCGAGAGGGCCGGGACTAGCGACTACAATGAGCAGTTCTTC. It encodes CSAERAGTSDYNEQFF.

This clonotype has more than one count but fewer than ten. The chain links TRBV29-1 to TRBJ2-5, with TRBD2 matching over 7 bases. CDR1 and CDR2 from the germline V gene are SQVTM and ANQGSEA. With V trimmed by 7 bases and J by 5 bases, 4 bases remained unmatched. The CDR3 runs to 11 residues. The CDR3 DNA reads TGCAGCGGTGAGCGGGGCGAGACCCAGTACTTC. Translated, it gives CSGERGETQYF.

The J gene is TRBJ1-3, the V gene TRBV7-2; the D is unclear. CDR1 SGHTA and CDR2 FQGNSA come from the germline V gene. The V and J ends lost 2 bases and 9 bases respectively, with 14 bases between them. The CDR3 runs to 14 residues. The CDR3 loop is CASSLSQASSTIYF. DNA of the CDR3: TGTGCCAGCAGCTTAAGCCAAGCTTCAAGCACCATATATTTT.

In this sample, this clonotype turned up many times. The V and J genes are TRBV19 and TRBJ1-1; a weak D match, TRBD1 (6 bases). Deletions cut 5 bases from V and 6 bases from J, with 22 bases between. Germline loops: CDR1 LNHDA, CDR2 SQIVND (reference sequence). CDR3 size: 16 residues. The CDR3 sequence: CASSPGRRGAEAEAFF. The CDR3 region has the DNA TGTGCCAGTAGTCCGGGGAGGAGGGGGGCCGAGGCTGAAGCTTTCTTT.

This clonotype was detected a few times. The chain is built from TRBV29-1 and TRBJ1-2; D gene ambiguous. The CDR3 spans 13 residues. Looked up from germline, CDR1 is SQVTM and CDR2 is ANQGSEA. The V end was cut by 2 bases, the J end by 5 bases, with 12 bases between. The CDR3 spells CSVESGSDYGYTF. The DNA for the CDR3 is TGCAGCGTTGAATCGGGGTCGGATTATGGCTACACCTTC.

This clonotype was seen only a few times. J is TRBJ2-5 and V is TRBV7-2, with 10 nucleotides matching TRBD1. Germline trimming cut 5 bases from V and 7 bases from J; bases unmatched to any gene: 4. The CDR3 extends over 13 amino acids. Germline V CDR1 and CDR2: SGHTA, FQGNSA. The CDR3 spells CASSPRDRGTQYF. The CDR3 bases are TGTGCCAGCAGCCCCAGGGACAGGGGGACCCAGTACTTC.

This clonotype occurred many times. The chain joins TRBV4-3 to TRBJ1-5; D is unresolved. V shed 2 bases and J shed 5 bases, with 7 bases lying between them. Germline lookup yields CDR1 LGHNA and CDR2 YSLEER. This CDR3 spans 13 amino acids. CDR3 protein: CASSQFLDQPQHF. In nucleotides, the CDR3 is TGCGCCAGCAGCCAATTCTTAGATCAGCCCCAGCATTTT.

This clonotype was observed many times. V usage is TRBV7-9 and J usage is TRBJ2-1; D is possibly TRBD1 or TRBD2 (6 bases each). Per germline, CDR1 SEHNR and CDR2 FQNEAQ (reference sequence). The CDR3 runs 13 residues. V lost 1 base and J lost 8, with 9 bases in between. The CDR3 region is CASSLVGGYEQFF. The CDR3 nucleotides read TGTGCCAGCAGCTTAGTGGGGGGCTATGAGCAGTTCTTC.

The V and J genes are TRBV4-3 and TRBJ2-1, with D possibly being TRBD1 (5 bases). The germline V gene encodes CDR1 LGHNA and CDR2 YSLEER. This CDR3 comprises 19 residues. V was shortened by 3 bases and J by 2 bases, with 23 bases between the two germline ends. CDR3 nucleotide sequence: TGCGCCAGCAGCCACTCCTTTTTTCCCCCCGACAGCCCCTACAATGAGCAGTTCTTC. Encoded protein: CASSHSFFPPDSPYNEQFF.

In its sample, this clonotype was seen a few times. This chain links TRBV27 with TRBJ2-1; weak D call: TRBD2 (6 bases). This CDR3 is built from 15 residues. The ends were cut back, 6 bases at V and 4 bases at J, with 16 bases in the middle. Germline CDR1 is MNHEY and CDR2 is SMNVEV (reference sequence). CDR3: CASRVRDSPYNEQFF. In DNA, the CDR3 is TGTGCCAGCAGAGTTCGGGACTCACCATACAATGAGCAGTTCTTC.